Listed below are T cell receptor beta chains from one sample, sequenced in a study of T cell repertoires in cytomegalovirus infection. One entry per CDR3 protein results from TCRdb running MiXCR on the reads. The table records under 350,000 distinct CDR3 sequences, 9.5% of them present only once. The specimen was PBMCs. The origin of the receptors is a human donor in good health (CMV status not recorded). Some clones in this sample may be carry-over from other donors' samples. The CDR3 runs from the conserved cysteine through the conserved F or W. Fields, in order: CDR3 protein, V gene.

cdr3_aa: CASSPNQGALSYGYTF
v_call: TRBV7-2

cdr3_aa: CASSVSGLDEQFF
v_call: TRBV9

cdr3_aa: CSAGLRTNTEAFF
v_call: TRBV20-1

cdr3_aa: CSASTSGRPPYEQYF
v_call: TRBV20-1

cdr3_aa: CASSYALGQPSYNEQFF
v_call: TRBV6-2/TRBV6-3

cdr3_aa: CASGLGLAASYNEQFF
v_call: TRBV12-5

cdr3_aa: CASSKRTVGYEQYF
v_call: TRBV7-9

cdr3_aa: CASSKKLGTGGSYEQYF
v_call: TRBV7-9

cdr3_aa: CASSIAVRADTQYF
v_call: TRBV7-6

cdr3_aa: CASRLAGGFTGTGELFF
v_call: TRBV6-1